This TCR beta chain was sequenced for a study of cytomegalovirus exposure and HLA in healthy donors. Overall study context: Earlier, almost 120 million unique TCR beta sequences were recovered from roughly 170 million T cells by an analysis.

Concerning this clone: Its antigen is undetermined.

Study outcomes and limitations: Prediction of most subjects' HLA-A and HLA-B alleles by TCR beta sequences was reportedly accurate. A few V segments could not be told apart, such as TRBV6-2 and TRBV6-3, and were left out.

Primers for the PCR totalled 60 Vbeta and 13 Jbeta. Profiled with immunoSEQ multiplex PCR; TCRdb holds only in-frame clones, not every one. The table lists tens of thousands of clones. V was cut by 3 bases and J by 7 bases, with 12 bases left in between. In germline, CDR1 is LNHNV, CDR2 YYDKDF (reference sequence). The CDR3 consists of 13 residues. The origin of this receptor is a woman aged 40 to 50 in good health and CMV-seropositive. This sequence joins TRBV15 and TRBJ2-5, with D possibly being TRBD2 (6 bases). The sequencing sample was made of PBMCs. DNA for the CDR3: TGTGCCACCAGCAGGCCGGGGGAAGGGACCCAGTACTTC. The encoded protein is CATSRPGEGTQYF.